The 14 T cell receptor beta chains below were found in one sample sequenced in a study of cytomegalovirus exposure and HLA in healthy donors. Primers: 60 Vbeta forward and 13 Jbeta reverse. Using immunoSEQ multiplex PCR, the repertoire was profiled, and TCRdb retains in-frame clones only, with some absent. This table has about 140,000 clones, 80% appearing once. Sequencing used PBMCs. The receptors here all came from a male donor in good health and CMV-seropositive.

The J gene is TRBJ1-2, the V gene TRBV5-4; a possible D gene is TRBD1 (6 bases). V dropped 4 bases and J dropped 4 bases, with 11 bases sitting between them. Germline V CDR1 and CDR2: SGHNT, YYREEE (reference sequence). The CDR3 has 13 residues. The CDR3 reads CASSRPGAYGYTF. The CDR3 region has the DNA TGTGCCAGCAGCCGACCAGGGGCCTATGGCTACACCTTC.

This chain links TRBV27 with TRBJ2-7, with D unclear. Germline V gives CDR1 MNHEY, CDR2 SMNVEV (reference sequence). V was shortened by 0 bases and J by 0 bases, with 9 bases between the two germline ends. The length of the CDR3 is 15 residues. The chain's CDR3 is CASSLSPGASYEQYF. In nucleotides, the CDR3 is TGTGCCAGCAGTTTATCTCCTGGAGCCTCCTACGAGCAGTACTTC.

In DNA, the CDR3 is TGTGCCAGTTGTACACAGGGCCTCGGAACAGATACGCAGTATTTT. Translated: CASCTQGLGTDTQYF. The chain employs TRBV28 and TRBJ2-3; perhaps TRBD1 as D (6 bases). Deletions cut 9 bases from V and 3 bases from J, with 19 bases between. This CDR3 spans 15 amino acids. CDR1 MDHEN and CDR2 SYDVKM come from the germline V gene. Full variable domain (missing parts from reference TRBV28 and TRBJ2-3): DVKVTQSSRYLVKRTGEKVFLECVQDMDHENMFWYRQDPGLGLRLIYFSYDVKMKEKGDIPEGYSVSREKKERFSLILESASTNQTSMYLCASCTQGLGTDTQYFGPGTRLTVL.

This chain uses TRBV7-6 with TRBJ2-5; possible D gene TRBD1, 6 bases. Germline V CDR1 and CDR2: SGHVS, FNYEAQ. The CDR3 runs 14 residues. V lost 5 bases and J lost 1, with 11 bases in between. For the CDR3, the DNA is TGTGCCAGCAGCCCCGGACAGATCCAAGAGACCCAGTACTTC. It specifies CASSPGQIQETQYF.

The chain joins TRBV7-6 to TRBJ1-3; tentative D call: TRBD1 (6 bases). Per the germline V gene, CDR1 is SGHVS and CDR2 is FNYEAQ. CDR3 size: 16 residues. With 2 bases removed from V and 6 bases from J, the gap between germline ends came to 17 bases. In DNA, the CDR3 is TGTGCCAGCAGCTTAAGGTCACAGGGCAAACCAAACACCATATATTTT. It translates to CASSLRSQGKPNTIYF. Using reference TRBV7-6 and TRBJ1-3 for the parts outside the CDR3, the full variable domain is GAGVSQSPRYKVTKRGQDVALRCDPISGHVSLYWYRQALGQGPEFLTYFNYEAQQDKSGLPNDRFSAERPEGSISTLTIQRTEQRDSAMYRCASSLRSQGKPNTIYFGEGSWLTVV.

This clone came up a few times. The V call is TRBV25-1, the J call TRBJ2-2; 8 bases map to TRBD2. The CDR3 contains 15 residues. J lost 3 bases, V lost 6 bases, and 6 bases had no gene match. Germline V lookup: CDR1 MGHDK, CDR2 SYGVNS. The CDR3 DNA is TGTGCCAGCAGAACCGGGACTAGGGACACCGGGGAGCTGTTTTTT. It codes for CASRTGTRDTGELFF.

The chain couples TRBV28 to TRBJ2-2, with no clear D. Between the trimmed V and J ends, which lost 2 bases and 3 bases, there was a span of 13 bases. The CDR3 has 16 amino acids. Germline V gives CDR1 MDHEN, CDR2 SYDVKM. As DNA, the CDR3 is TGTGCCAGCAGTTTAGGTAGCCCCTGGGACACCGGGGAGCTGTTTTTT. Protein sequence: CASSLGSPWDTGELFF.

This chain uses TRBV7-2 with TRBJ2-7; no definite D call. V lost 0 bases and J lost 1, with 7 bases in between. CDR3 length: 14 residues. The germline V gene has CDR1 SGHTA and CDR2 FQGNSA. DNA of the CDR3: TGTGCCAGCAGCTTAGCCCGGTCATCCTACGAGCAGTACTTC. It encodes CASSLARSSYEQYF.

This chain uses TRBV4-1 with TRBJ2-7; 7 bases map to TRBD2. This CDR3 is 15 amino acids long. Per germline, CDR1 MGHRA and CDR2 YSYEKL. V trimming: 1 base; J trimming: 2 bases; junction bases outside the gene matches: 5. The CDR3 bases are TGCGCCAGCAGCCAAGGGGGGGGGTTCCCCTACGAGCAGTACTTC. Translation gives CASSQGGGFPYEQYF.

The DNA of the CDR3 is TGCGCCAGCAGCCAAGCGACAGGGTCTGAAGCTTTCTTT. It specifies CASSQATGSEAFF. J is TRBJ1-1 and V is TRBV4-1, with 7 positions matching TRBD1. Unmatched junction bases numbered 2, after V lost 1 base and J lost 6 bases. This CDR3 region has 13 residues. Germline CDR1 reads MGHRA; CDR2 reads YSYEKL.

As DNA, the CDR3 is TGTGCCAGCAGCTTAGTCGTCGGGAGAGCCTCCTACGAGCAGTACTTC. Translating gives CASSLVVGRASYEQYF. The V call is TRBV7-6, the J call TRBJ2-7; a weak D match, TRBD2 (6 bases). This CDR3 has 16 residues. Trimming pared 1 base from V and 0 bases from J, leaving 13 bases between. The germline V gene has CDR1 SGHVS and CDR2 FNYEAQ.

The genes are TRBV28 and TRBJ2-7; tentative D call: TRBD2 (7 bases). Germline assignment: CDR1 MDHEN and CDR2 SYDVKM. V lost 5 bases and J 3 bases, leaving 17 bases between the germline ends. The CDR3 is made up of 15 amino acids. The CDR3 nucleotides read TGTGCCAGCAGTCCCGTTGGGGGGGACATCTACGAGCAGTACTTC. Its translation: CASSPVGGDIYEQYF.

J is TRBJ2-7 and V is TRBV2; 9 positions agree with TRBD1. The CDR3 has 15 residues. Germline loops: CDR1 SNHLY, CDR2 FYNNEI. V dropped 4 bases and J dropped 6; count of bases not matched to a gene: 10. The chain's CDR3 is CASSGRDRVYFEQYF. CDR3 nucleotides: TGTGCCAGCAGTGGCCGGGACAGGGTATATTTCGAGCAGTACTTC.

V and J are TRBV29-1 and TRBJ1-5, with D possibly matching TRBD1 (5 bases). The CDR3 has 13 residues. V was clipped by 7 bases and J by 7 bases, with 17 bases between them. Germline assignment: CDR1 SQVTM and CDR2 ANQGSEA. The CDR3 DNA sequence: TGCAGCGGAGCTTGGGGGAGGAGGCAGCCCCAGCATTTT. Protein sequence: CSGAWGRRQPQHF.